Listed below are T cell receptor beta chains from one sample, sequenced in a study of shared clonotypes between healthy human individuals. Assay: immunoSEQ multiplex PCR; the TCRdb copy retains only in-frame clones and omits some. The sample has 1,400,000 or so clones, around 98.5% seen once. The sample was naive CD4+ T cells sorted from blood. All receptors come from a man aged 25 to 40 in good health. The CDR3 runs from the conserved cysteine through the conserved F or W. Fields, in order: CDR3 length, V gene, J gene, CDR3 protein.

length: 13; V: TRBV18; J: TRBJ1-1; CDR3: CASSPEANTEAFF
length: 16; V: TRBV5-4; J: TRBJ2-2; CDR3: CASRSRTGTNTGELFF
length: 16; V: TRBV14; J: TRBJ1-2; CDR3: CASSPGTGRDFYGYTF
length: 15; V: TRBV6-5; J: TRBJ2-1; CDR3: CASSPRGRPYNEQFF
length: 17; V: TRBV7-6; J: TRBJ1-1; CDR3: CASSLGTGREMNTEAFF
length: 16; V: TRBV14; J: TRBJ2-3; CDR3: CASSPPRGGGTDTQYF
length: 17; V: TRBV18; J: TRBJ2-7; CDR3: CASSPPLSGRGSYEQYF
length: 16; V: TRBV5-4; J: TRBJ1-1; CDR3: CASSTGRANLNTEAFF
length: 11; V: TRBV28; J: TRBJ1-1; CDR3: CASRRDSEAFF
length: 15; V: TRBV6-5; J: TRBJ2-5; CDR3: CASSPQGRDQETQYF
length: 16; V: TRBV6-4; J: TRBJ2-1; CDR3: CASSQRGASRYNEQFF
length: 14; V: TRBV5-5; J: TRBJ1-4; CDR3: CASSLSNLPGKLFF
length: 16; V: TRBV7-9; J: TRBJ2-3; CDR3: CASSSRTSGSTDTQYF
length: 16; V: TRBV18; J: TRBJ2-7; CDR3: CASSLMEASGTYEQYF